The 27 T cell receptor beta chains below come from one sample, sequenced in a study of blood T cell repertoires in COVID-19. Libraries were prepared by immunoSEQ multiplex PCR; TCRdb keeps only in-frame clonotypes and omits some of them. The data hold approximately 190,000 clones, with around 84% observed a single time. Sequencing used PBMCs or T cells enriched from blood (not recorded which). Receptor source: a woman younger than 45 who had been exposed to COVID-19.

The chain joins TRBV7-2 to TRBJ2-3; D remains unclear. V shed 5 bases and J shed 3 bases, with 15 bases lying between them. Germline values: CDR1 SGHTA, CDR2 FQGNSA. CDR3 length: 15 amino acids. The CDR3 region is CASSPLVGITDTQYF. The CDR3 DNA sequence: TGTGCCAGCAGCCCACTGGTTGGTATTACAGATACGCAGTATTTT.

V and J are TRBV5-6 and TRBJ2-2; no definite D call. The V end was cut by 3 bases, the J end by 6 bases, with 9 bases between. The CDR3 consists of 13 residues. Germline lookup yields CDR1 SGHDT and CDR2 YYEEEE. This CDR3 reads CASSWSQAGELFF. The DNA for the CDR3 is TGTGCCAGCAGCTGGTCCCAGGCCGGGGAGCTGTTTTTT.

The chain uses TRBV5-1 and TRBJ2-1, with D possibly TRBD1 on 6 matching bases. V lost 4 bases and J 0 bases, leaving 14 bases between the germline ends. Germline V lookup: CDR1 SGHRS, CDR2 YFSETQ. The CDR3 length is 16 residues. CDR3 region: CASSPGQTLSYNEQFF. The CDR3 DNA reads TGCGCCAGCAGCCCGGGACAAACGCTCTCCTACAATGAGCAGTTCTTC.

This chain uses TRBV19 with TRBJ1-6; possibly TRBD1 for D (5 bases). Trimming left V 8 bases short and J 6 bases short, with 11 bases between. The CDR3 covers 13 residues. Germline V gene data show CDR1 as LNHDA and CDR2 as SQIVND (reference sequence). The CDR3 nucleotides read TGTGCCAGTGCAGGGTACGGTAATTCACCCCTCCACTTT. Translation gives CASAGYGNSPLHF.

This chain uses TRBV3-1 (or the pseudogene TRBV3-2) with TRBJ2-5, with 9 bases aligning to TRBD1. Germline loops: CDR1 LGHDT, CDR2 YNNKEL (reference sequence). This CDR3 comprises 17 residues. Trimming took 0 bases from V and 4 from J; bases not matched to a gene: 9. The CDR3 spells CASSQDTPGQGRETQYF. CDR3 bases: TGTGCCAGCAGCCAAGACACTCCGGGACAGGGTCGAGAGACCCAGTACTTC.

This clone was seen more than once but under ten times. One end of the junction fails to match germline, which may point to a read error. V usage is TRBV6-5 and J usage is TRBJ2-7, with a possible D match to TRBD2 (6 bases). This CDR3 has 16 residues. Germline V gene sequence: CDR1 MNHEY, CDR2 SVGAGI. The CDR3 coding sequence is TGTGCCAGCAGATACTCTTATGTTGGAGGGTCCTACGAGCAGTACTTC. Protein sequence: CASRYSYVGGSYEQYF.

This chain links TRBV6-5 with TRBJ1-1; D is unclear. CDR1 is MNHEY and CDR2 is SVGAGI in the germline V gene. V lost 6 bases to trimming and J lost 1 base, with 12 bases between them. The CDR3 consists of 14 residues. CDR3 amino acids: CASRFTGGNTEAFF. In DNA, the CDR3 is TGTGCCAGCAGGTTCACGGGTGGGAACACTGAAGCTTTCTTT.

The chain carries TRBV7-7 and TRBJ2-3; D perhaps matches TRBD1 (5 bases). The germline V gene encodes CDR1 SSHAT and CDR2 FNYEAQ (reference sequence). There are 14 residues in the CDR3. V was shortened by 1 base and J by 6 bases, with 11 bases between the two germline ends. The CDR3 bases are TGTGCCAGCAGCTTAGTGCCAGGGTCGGATACGCAGTATTTT. This translates into CASSLVPGSDTQYF.

The chain links TRBV7-9 to TRBJ2-3; D call uncertain. The germline gives CDR1 SEHNR, CDR2 FQNEAQ (reference sequence). This CDR3 has 18 residues. V lost 11 bases, J lost 1 base, and 28 bases lay in between. The CDR3 DNA is TGTGCCTGCATCGGGTCCCCGTACTCCCCGTGGGGCACAGATACGCAGTATTTT. Its protein product is CACIGSPYSPWGTDTQYF.

The gene calls are TRBV10-1 and TRBJ2-7, with TRBD1 identical over 9 bases. This CDR3 comprises 15 residues. J was trimmed by 3 bases and V by 0 bases; bases with no gene match: 3. In germline, CDR1 is WNHNN, CDR2 SYGVQD (reference sequence). The CDR3 region is CASSESAGQGYEQYF. CDR3 nucleotide sequence: TGCGCCAGCAGTGAGTCCGCGGGACAGGGCTACGAGCAGTACTTC.

The V call is TRBV15, the J call TRBJ2-3; TRBD2 agrees at 16 bases. The V gene end was trimmed by 3 bases and the J gene end by 0 bases; junction bases not matched to a gene: 3. The CDR3 is made up of 18 amino acids. Looked up from germline, CDR1 is LNHNV and CDR2 is YYDKDF (reference sequence). Here the CDR3 DNA reads TGTGCCACCAGCAGGGGACTAGCGGGGGGGCCGAGCACAGATACGCAGTATTTT. This encodes CATSRGLAGGPSTDTQYF. Supplemented by reference TRBV15 and TRBJ2-3, the full variable domain reads DAMVIQNPRYQVTQFGKPVTLSCSQTLNHNVMYWYQQKSSQAPKLLFHYYDKDFNNEADTPDNFQSRRPNTSFCFLDIRSPGLGDTAMYLCATSRGLAGGPSTDTQYFGPGTRLTVL.

The chain links TRBV6-5 to TRBJ2-2; TRBD2 is a possible D gene (5 bases). This CDR3 has 15 residues. Trimming removed 2 bases at V and 1 base at J, with 8 bases between. Germline V gene data show CDR1 as MNHEY and CDR2 as SVGAGI. This CDR3 reads CASSYLAGNTGELFF. In nucleotides, the CDR3 is TGTGCCAGCAGTTACCTAGCTGGGAACACCGGGGAGCTGTTTTTT.

This chain uses TRBV2 with TRBJ2-2, with TRBD2 identical over 11 bases. Germline loops: CDR1 SNHLY, CDR2 FYNNEI. Trimming cost V 6 bases and J 7 bases; bases outside gene matches: 4. CDR3 length: 14 residues. CDR3 sequence (DNA): TGTGCCAGCAGGGCCGGGACTAGCGGCGGGGAGCTGTTTTTT. Its translation: CASRAGTSGGELFF.

V gene TRBV5-6 combines with J gene TRBJ1-5; D is unresolved. Germline CDR1 and CDR2: SGHDT and YYEEEE. The CDR3 is made up of 13 amino acids. V lost 0 bases and J 6 bases, leaving 7 bases between the germline ends. The DNA for the CDR3 is TGTGCCAGCAGCTTGGCCGGAGGTCAGCCCCAGCATTTT. Its protein is CASSLAGGQPQHF.

Here the CDR3 reads CASGLVVDRTLGNTIYF. CDR3 nucleotide sequence: TGTGCTAGTGGTTTGGTGGTGGACAGGACCCTTGGAAACACCATATATTTT. V is TRBV12-5 and J is TRBJ1-3, with 7 positions matching TRBD1. The CDR3 has 17 residues. Germline loops: CDR1 LGHNT, CDR2 FRNRAP. The junction had 8 bases not matched to a gene; V was cut back by 0 bases and J by 3 bases.

The rearrangement uses TRBV18 and TRBJ1-1; D might be TRBD1 (6 bases). Trimming took off 3 bases at V and 4 bases at J, with 12 bases between the two ends. CDR1 KGHSH and CDR2 LQKENI come from the germline V gene. This CDR3 has 14 residues. The CDR3 loop reads CASSPSGGATEAFF. CDR3 coding DNA: TGTGCCAGCTCACCTTCGGGGGGGGCCACTGAAGCTTTCTTT.

The chain has TRBV19 and TRBJ2-7, with 9 nucleotides matching TRBD1. The germline CDR1 and CDR2 sequences are LNHDA and SQIVND (reference sequence). The V segment lost 3 bases and the J segment 4 bases; nucleotides outside the gene matches: 4. This CDR3 contains 14 residues. Here the CDR3 DNA reads TGTGCCAGTAGTATCGGACAGGGGAGGTACGAGCAGTACTTC. Protein: CASSIGQGRYEQYF.

The CDR3 coding sequence is TGTGCCAGCAGTATGGGAGGGCTCCCTTATGGCTACACCTTC. Its translation: CASSMGGLPYGYTF. The rearrangement joins TRBV27 to TRBJ1-2, with D unresolved. Trimming removed 5 bases at V and 5 bases at J, with 15 bases between. The CDR3 runs 14 residues. Germline V gene data show CDR1 as MNHEY and CDR2 as SMNVEV (reference sequence).

The J gene is TRBJ2-6, the V gene TRBV19; D might be TRBD2 (6 bases). CDR1 is LNHDA, CDR2 SQIVND, per germline (reference sequence). V was clipped by 6 bases and J by 13 bases, with 10 bases between them. This CDR3 spans 11 amino acids. The CDR3 loop is CASSLGGVLTF. CDR3 nucleotides: TGTGCCAGTAGCCTTGGGGGGGTCCTGACTTTC.

V and J are TRBV5-5 and TRBJ1-2; tentative D call: TRBD1 (5 bases). This CDR3 is 13 amino acids long. Trimming removed 0 bases from V and 4 bases from J, with 7 bases in between. From germline, CDR1 is SGHKS and CDR2 YYEKEE (reference sequence). CDR3 loop: CASSLGGSYGYTF. CDR3 nucleotide sequence: TGTGCCAGCAGCTTGGGGGGCAGCTATGGCTACACCTTC.

This chain links TRBV27 with TRBJ2-7; the match to TRBD1 covers 9 bases. The CDR3 runs 15 residues. V gave up 3 bases and J gave up 2 bases; unmatched junction bases: 5. The germline gives CDR1 MNHEY, CDR2 SMNVEV (reference sequence). For the CDR3, the DNA is TGTGCCAGCAGTTTTTTAGGGACAGGGACCTACGAGCAGTACTTC. Translating gives CASSFLGTGTYEQYF.

This chain links TRBV21-1 with TRBJ2-1; the D segment call TRBD2 is taken from the table without a DNA check. TRBV21-1 is recorded as a pseudogene. The CDR3 extends over 16 amino acids. The CDR3 nucleotides are TGTGCCAGCAGCAAATTATCCCGGGGTATGGTACATGAGCAGTTCTTC. Its translation is CASSKLSRGMVHEQFF.

This chain links TRBV4-1 with TRBJ2-7, with TRBD1 matching over 8 bases. This CDR3 has 15 amino acids. Germline loops: CDR1 MGHRA, CDR2 YSYEKL. V shed 4 bases and J 1 base; nucleotides not matched to a gene: 6. The CDR3 DNA is TGCGCCAGCAGCCCAGGACAGGGAGTTTCCTACGAGCAGTACTTC. This gives the protein CASSPGQGVSYEQYF.

The rearrangement joins TRBV27 to TRBJ1-2, with TRBD1 as a possible D gene (6 bases). Germline lookup yields CDR1 MNHEY and CDR2 SMNVEV (reference sequence). Between the trimmed V and J ends, which lost 5 bases and 7 bases, there was a span of 17 bases. The CDR3 totals 14 residues. The CDR3 loop reads CASSQKGGPGGYTF. CDR3 nucleotides: TGTGCCAGCAGTCAGAAGGGGGGGCCGGGTGGCTACACCTTC.

The chain joins TRBV12-3 or TRBV12-4 to TRBJ1-1; D is undetermined. V was clipped by 10 bases and J by 0 bases, with 12 bases between them. This CDR3 region has 13 residues. CDR3 DNA: TGTGCCAACTGGAACAGTGTGAACACTGAAGCTTTCTTT. Translated, it gives CANWNSVNTEAFF.

The chain links TRBV6-2 or TRBV6-3 to TRBJ1-4; TRBD1 agrees at 8 bases. The CDR3 has 15 amino acids. The germline V gene has CDR1 MNHEY and CDR2 SVGEGT. Unmatched junction bases numbered 1, after V lost 2 bases and J lost 2 bases. DNA for the CDR3: TGTGCCAGCAGTTACCGGACAGGGACTAATGAAAAACTGTTTTTT. Its translation: CASSYRTGTNEKLFF.

V is TRBV5-1 and J is TRBJ1-1; D gene uncertain. V was cut by 4 bases and J by 6 bases, with 16 bases left in between. CDR3 length equals 14 residues. Germline lookup yields CDR1 SGHRS and CDR2 YFSETQ. DNA of the CDR3: TGCGCCAGCAGCCTGGGTACATCCCCCCCTGAAGCTTTCTTT. Translating it yields CASSLGTSPPEAFF.